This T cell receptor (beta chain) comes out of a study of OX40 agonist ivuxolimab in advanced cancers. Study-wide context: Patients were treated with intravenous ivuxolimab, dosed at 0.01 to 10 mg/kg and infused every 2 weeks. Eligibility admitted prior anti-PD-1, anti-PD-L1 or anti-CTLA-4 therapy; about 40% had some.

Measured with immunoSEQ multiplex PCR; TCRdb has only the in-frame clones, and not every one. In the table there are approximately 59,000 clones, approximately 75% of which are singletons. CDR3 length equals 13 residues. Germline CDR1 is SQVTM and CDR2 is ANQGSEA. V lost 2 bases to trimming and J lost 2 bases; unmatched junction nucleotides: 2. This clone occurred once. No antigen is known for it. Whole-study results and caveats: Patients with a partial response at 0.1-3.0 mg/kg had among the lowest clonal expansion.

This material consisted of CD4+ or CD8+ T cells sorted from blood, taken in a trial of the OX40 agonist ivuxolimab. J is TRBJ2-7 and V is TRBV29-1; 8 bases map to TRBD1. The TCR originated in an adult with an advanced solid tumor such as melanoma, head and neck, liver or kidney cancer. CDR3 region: CSVEQGATYEQYF. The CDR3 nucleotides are TGCAGCGTTGAACAGGGGGCAACCTACGAGCAGTACTTC.